A single sample is the source of the 4 T cell receptor beta chains below, sequenced in a study of cytomegalovirus exposure and HLA in healthy donors. The study ran its PCR with 60 Vbeta and 13 Jbeta primers. The protocol was immunoSEQ multiplex PCR, while the TCRdb copy is restricted to in-frame clones and leaves out a portion. Among roughly 180,000 clones listed, 84% were seen once. Sequencing was done on a sample of PBMCs. The receptors come from a man in his thirties or forties in good health and CMV-seronegative.

Here the CDR3 DNA reads TGCGCCAGCAGTCAATCTCAGGGGGGAAAACTGTTTTTT. It codes for CASSQSQGGKLFF. This chain uses TRBV23-1 with TRBJ1-4, with 7 bases lining up with TRBD1. TRBV23-1 is identified as an open reading frame with a role that is uncertain. Germline trimming cut 0 bases from V and 10 bases from J; bases unmatched to any gene: 2. The CDR3 spans 13 residues.

The chain carries TRBV13 and TRBJ1-4; D unresolved. Germline values: CDR1 PRHDT, CDR2 FYEKMQ (reference sequence). This CDR3 region has 15 residues. The V end lost 4 bases, the J end lost 7 bases, and 16 bases lay between the germline ends. The CDR3 reads CASSSLTGGTEKLFF. In nucleotides, the CDR3 is TGTGCCAGCAGCTCACTGACCGGCGGTACTGAAAAACTGTTTTTT.

This chain joins TRBV4-2 and TRBJ1-4; 11 bases are shared with TRBD1. J gave up 8 bases and V 1 base, and 6 bases lay outside the gene matches. Germline CDR1 and CDR2: LGHNA and YNFKEQ. This CDR3 comprises 16 residues. CDR3 in DNA: TGTGCCAGCAGCCAAGTAGCGGGACAGGGGGAGGAAAAACTGTTTTTT. Protein: CASSQVAGQGEEKLFF.

This clone was observed a handful of times. The chain links TRBV5-1 to TRBJ1-4; the D is unclear. Germline V gene data show CDR1 as SGHRS and CDR2 as YFSETQ. The CDR3 contains 15 residues. V was trimmed by 6 bases and J by 0 bases, leaving 12 bases between them. This CDR3 is CASTLSFATNEKLFF. The CDR3, as DNA: TGCGCCAGCACCCTCTCCTTTGCAACTAATGAAAAACTGTTTTTT.